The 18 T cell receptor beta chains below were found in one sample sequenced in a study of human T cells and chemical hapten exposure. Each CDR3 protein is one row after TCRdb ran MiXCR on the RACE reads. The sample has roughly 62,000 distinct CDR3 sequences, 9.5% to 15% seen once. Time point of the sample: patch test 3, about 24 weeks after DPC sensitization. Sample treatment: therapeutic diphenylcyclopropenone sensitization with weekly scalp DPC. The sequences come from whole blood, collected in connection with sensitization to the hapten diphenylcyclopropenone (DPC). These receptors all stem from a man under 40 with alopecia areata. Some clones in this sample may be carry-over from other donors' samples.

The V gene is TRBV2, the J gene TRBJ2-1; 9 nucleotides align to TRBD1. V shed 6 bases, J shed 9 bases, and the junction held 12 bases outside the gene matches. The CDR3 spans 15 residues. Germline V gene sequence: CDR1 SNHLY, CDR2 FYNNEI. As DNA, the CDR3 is TGTGCCAGCAGGAGTCCCGGGACAGGGATGGGTGAGCAGTTCTTC. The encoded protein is CASRSPGTGMGEQFF.

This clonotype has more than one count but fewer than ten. The CDR3 is CASSPQGEQPQHF. The CDR3 coding sequence is TGTGCCAGCAGCCCACAGGGCGAACAGCCCCAGCATTTT. The chain employs TRBV7-2 and TRBJ1-5, with TRBD1 as a possible D gene (6 bases). The V and J ends lost 5 bases and 7 bases respectively, with 12 bases between them. The CDR3 is 13 residues long. Germline V CDR1 and CDR2: SGHTA, FQGNSA.

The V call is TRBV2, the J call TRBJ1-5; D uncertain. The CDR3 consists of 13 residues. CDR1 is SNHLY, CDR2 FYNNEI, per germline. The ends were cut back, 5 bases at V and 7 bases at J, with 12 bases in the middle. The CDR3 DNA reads TGTGCCAGCAGTTCAGGATTGGGGCAGCCCCAGCATTTT. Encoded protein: CASSSGLGQPQHF.

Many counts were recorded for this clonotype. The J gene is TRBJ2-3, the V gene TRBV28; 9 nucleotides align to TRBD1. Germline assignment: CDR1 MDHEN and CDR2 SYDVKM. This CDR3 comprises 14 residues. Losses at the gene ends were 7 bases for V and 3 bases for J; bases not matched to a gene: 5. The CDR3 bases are TGTGCCAGCACCATAGGACAGGGGACAGATACGCAGTATTTT. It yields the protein CASTIGQGTDTQYF.

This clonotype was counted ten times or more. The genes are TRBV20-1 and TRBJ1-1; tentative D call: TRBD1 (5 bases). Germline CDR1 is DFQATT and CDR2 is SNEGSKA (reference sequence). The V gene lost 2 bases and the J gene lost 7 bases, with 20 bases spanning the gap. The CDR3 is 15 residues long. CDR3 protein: CSARSLGREASEAFF. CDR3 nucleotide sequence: TGCAGTGCTAGAAGTTTGGGGCGCGAGGCGAGTGAAGCTTTCTTT.

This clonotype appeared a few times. This CDR3 is CASSPGMANTGELFF. The CDR3 DNA follows: TGTGCCAGCTCACCAGGGATGGCGAACACCGGGGAGCTGTTTTTT. J is TRBJ2-2 and V is TRBV18; D not resolved. Germline CDR1 and CDR2: KGHSH and LQKENI. This CDR3 has 15 amino acids. V lost 2 bases to trimming and J lost 0 bases, with 7 bases between them.

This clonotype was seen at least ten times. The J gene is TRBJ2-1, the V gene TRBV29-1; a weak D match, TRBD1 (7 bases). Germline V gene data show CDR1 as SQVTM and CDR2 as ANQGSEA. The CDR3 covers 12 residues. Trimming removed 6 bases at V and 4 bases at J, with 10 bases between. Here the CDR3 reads CSVGGQYNEQFF. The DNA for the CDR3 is TGCAGCGTGGGGGGACAGTACAATGAGCAGTTCTTC.

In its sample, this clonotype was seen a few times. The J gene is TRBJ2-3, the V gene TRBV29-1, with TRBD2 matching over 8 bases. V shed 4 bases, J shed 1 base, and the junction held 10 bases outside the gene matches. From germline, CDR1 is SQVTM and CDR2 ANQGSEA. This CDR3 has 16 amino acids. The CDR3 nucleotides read TGCAGCGTTGGACCCCGTGGAGCGGGGGGCACAGATACGCAGTATTTT. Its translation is CSVGPRGAGGTDTQYF.

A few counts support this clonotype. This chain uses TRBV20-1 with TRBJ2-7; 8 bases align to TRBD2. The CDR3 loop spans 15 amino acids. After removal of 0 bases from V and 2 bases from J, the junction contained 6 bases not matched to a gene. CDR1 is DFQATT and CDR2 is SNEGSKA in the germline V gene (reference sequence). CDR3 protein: CSARDRSGGPYEQYF. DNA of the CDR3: TGCAGTGCTAGAGATCGCAGCGGGGGTCCCTACGAGCAGTACTTC.

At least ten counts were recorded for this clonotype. The CDR3 sequence is CASSLDWGNTGELFF. In nucleotides, the CDR3 is TGTGCCAGCAGCTTAGACTGGGGCAACACCGGGGAGCTGTTTTTT. The J gene is TRBJ2-2, the V gene TRBV7-6; TRBD1 is a possible D gene (5 bases). The CDR3 spans 15 residues. The V and J ends lost 1 base and 2 bases respectively, with 8 bases between them. Germline CDR1 is SGHVS and CDR2 is FNYEAQ.

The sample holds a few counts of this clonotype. The DNA for the CDR3 is TGCGCCAGCAGCCGCCTCACAGGGGTCCGTGATTATGGCTACACCTTC. It encodes CASSRLTGVRDYGYTF. This sequence joins TRBV4-3 and TRBJ1-2; 7 bases fit TRBD1. Germline V lookup: CDR1 LGHNA, CDR2 YSLEER. This CDR3 has 16 amino acids. V shed 4 bases, J shed 5 bases, and the junction held 13 bases outside the gene matches.

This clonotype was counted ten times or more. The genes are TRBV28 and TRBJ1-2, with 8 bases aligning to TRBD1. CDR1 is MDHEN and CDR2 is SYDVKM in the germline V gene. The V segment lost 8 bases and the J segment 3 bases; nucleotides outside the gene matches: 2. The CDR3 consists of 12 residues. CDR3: CASGQGYYGYTF. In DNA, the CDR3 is TGTGCCAGCGGACAGGGTTACTATGGCTACACCTTC.

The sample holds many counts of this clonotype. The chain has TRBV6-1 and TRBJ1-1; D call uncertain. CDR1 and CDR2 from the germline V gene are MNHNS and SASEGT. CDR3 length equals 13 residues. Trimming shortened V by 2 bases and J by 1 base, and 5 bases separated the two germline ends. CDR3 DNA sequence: TGTGCCAGCAGTGAATCAAGGAACACTGAAGCTTTCTTT. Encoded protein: CASSESRNTEAFF.

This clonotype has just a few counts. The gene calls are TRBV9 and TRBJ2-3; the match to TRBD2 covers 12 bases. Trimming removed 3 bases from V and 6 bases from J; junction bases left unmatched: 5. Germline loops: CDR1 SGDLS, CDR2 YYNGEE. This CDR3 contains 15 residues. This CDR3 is CASSASGGADDTQYF. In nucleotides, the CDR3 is TGTGCCAGCAGCGCTAGCGGGGGGGCCGACGATACGCAGTATTTT.

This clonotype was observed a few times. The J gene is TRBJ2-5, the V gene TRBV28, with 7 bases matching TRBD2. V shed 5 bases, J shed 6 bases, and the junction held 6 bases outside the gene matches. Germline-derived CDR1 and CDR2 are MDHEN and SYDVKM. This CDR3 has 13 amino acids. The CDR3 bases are TGTGCCAGCAGTCCGACCGGGAGGAAGACCCAGTACTTC. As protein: CASSPTGRKTQYF.

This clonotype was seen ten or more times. CDR3 bases: TGTGCCAGCAGCCCCAGGGGCGGTGAGCAGTTCTTC. Residues: CASSPRGGEQFF. The rearrangement joins TRBV5-5 to TRBJ2-1, with a possible D match to TRBD1 (6 bases). The CDR3 totals 12 residues. With 4 bases removed from V and 9 bases from J, the gap between germline ends came to 11 bases. From germline, CDR1 is SGHKS and CDR2 YYEKEE (reference sequence).

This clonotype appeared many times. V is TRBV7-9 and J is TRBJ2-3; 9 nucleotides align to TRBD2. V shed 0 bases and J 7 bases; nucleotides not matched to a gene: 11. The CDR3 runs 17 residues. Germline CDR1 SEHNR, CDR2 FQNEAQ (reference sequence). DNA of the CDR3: TGTGCCAGCAGCTTAGCGGTAGGCGGGGGGGCCAAAAATACGCAGTATTTT. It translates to CASSLAVGGGAKNTQYF. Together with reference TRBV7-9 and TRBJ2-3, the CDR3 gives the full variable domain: DTGVSQNPRHKITKRGQNVTFRCDPISEHNRLYWYRQTLGQGPEFLTYFQNEAQLEKSRLLSDRFSAERPKGSFSTLEIQRTEQGDSAMYLCASSLAVGGGAKNTQYFGPGTRLTVL.

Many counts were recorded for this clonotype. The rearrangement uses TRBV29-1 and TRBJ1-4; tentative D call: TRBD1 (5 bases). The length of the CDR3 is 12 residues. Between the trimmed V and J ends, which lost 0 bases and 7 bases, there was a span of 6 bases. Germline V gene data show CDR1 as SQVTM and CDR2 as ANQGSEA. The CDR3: CSVEDQGEKLFF. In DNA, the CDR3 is TGCAGCGTTGAAGATCAGGGTGAAAAACTGTTTTTT.